The 20 T cell receptor beta chains below come from one sample, sequenced in a study of T-cell reconstitution after alpha-beta-depleted transplantation in children. Unique molecular identifiers featured in how the TCRbeta library was prepared. TCRdb called the PCR reads again in MiXCR, with one record for every CDR3 protein. The data show about 300,000 distinct CDR3 sequences, around 7.1% seen once. Which antigens these TCRs recognize remains unknown. Overall study findings and caveats: It was newly produced T cells that mostly accounted for T-cell counts and diversity one year after transplant.

The sample was peripheral blood, taken 360 days after TCRalphabeta/CD19-depleted stem cell transplant. These receptors were obtained from a female patient younger than 10 who had a stem cell transplant for Fanconi anemia, so the T cells may come from the graft donor.

This chain uses TRBV6-1 with TRBJ2-1; a weak D match, TRBD1 (6 bases). Trimming took off 7 bases at V and 8 bases at J, with 18 bases between the two ends. CDR1 is MNHNS, CDR2 SASEGT, per germline. This CDR3 contains 14 residues. Here the CDR3 reads CASKRTERVDEQFF. The CDR3 nucleotides read TGTGCCAGCAAACGGACAGAGCGAGTAGATGAGCAGTTCTTC.

A remark on this clonotype: Possible read error: a much larger clone is one base away. CDR3 loop: CASRDGGETEAFF. The CDR3, as DNA: TGTGCCAGCAGGGATGGAGGGGAAACTGAAGCTTTCTTT. V usage is TRBV5-5 and J usage is TRBJ1-1, with D perhaps TRBD1 (5 bases). Germline V gene lookup returns CDR1 SGHKS and CDR2 YYEKEE (reference sequence). V was trimmed by 5 bases and J by 5 bases, leaving 13 bases between them. CDR3 length equals 13 residues.

This clonotype was observed at least ten times. This chain uses TRBV27 with TRBJ1-2, with unresolved D. Trimming cost V 7 bases and J 7 bases, with 22 bases left between them. Per the germline V gene, CDR1 is MNHEY and CDR2 is SMNVEV (reference sequence). The length of the CDR3 is 15 residues. The CDR3 here is CASTSRPRTRGGYTF. In DNA, the CDR3 is TGTGCCAGCACCTCCAGACCCAGGACTAGAGGTGGCTACACCTTC.

This clonotype was seen a handful of times. The rearrangement links TRBV6-2 or TRBV6-3 to TRBJ2-7, with no clear D. V was clipped by 6 bases and J by 3 bases, with 6 bases between them. Germline V CDR1 and CDR2: MNHEY, SVGEGT. The CDR3 is 11 amino acids. The CDR3 here is CASRRVYEQYF. In DNA, the CDR3 is TGTGCCAGCAGACGAGTCTACGAGCAGTACTTC.

This rearrangement joins TRBV3-1 to TRBJ2-1, with TRBD2 matching 9 bases. V shed 11 bases, J shed 8 bases, and the junction held 16 bases outside the gene matches. The CDR3 has 15 amino acids. CDR1 LGHDT and CDR2 YNNKEL come from the germline V gene (reference sequence). CDR3 DNA: TGTGCCTGCTCCATAGAGCTAGCGGGACGGGATGAGCAGTTCTTC. This sequence encodes CACSIELAGRDEQFF.

This clonotype was picked up a small number of times. The V and J genes are TRBV7-6 and TRBJ2-2; D is possibly TRBD1 (6 bases). The CDR3 covers 13 residues. V was clipped by 10 bases and J by 0 bases, with 9 bases between them. Looked up from germline, CDR1 is SGHVS and CDR2 is FNYEAQ. CDR3 DNA sequence: TGTGCCATGGGACACCCGAACACCGGGGAGCTGTTTTTT. This sequence encodes CAMGHPNTGELFF.

The chain is built from TRBV2 and TRBJ2-1; TRBD2 might be the D (6 bases). This CDR3 contains 16 residues. Germline V lookup: CDR1 SNHLY, CDR2 FYNNEI. Trimming took off 4 bases at V and 3 bases at J, with 16 bases between the two ends. DNA for the CDR3: TGTGCCAGCAGTGTCTTCGGGGGAGGTGGCTACAATGAGCAGTTCTTC. It encodes CASSVFGGGGYNEQFF.

This clonotype appeared a few times. This sequence joins TRBV27 and TRBJ1-1, with unresolved D. This CDR3 has 13 amino acids. Trimming left V 3 bases short and J 0 bases short, with 5 bases between. CDR1 is MNHEY, CDR2 SMNVEV, per germline (reference sequence). CDR3 region: CASSFRVNTEAFF. CDR3 in DNA: TGTGCCAGCAGTTTTAGGGTGAACACTGAAGCTTTCTTT.

In this sample, this clonotype turned up many times. The rearrangement joins TRBV6-1 to TRBJ2-3, with 9 positions matching TRBD2. Per germline, CDR1 MNHNS and CDR2 SASEGT. After removal of 4 bases from V and 1 base from J, the junction contained 3 bases not matched to a gene. The CDR3 has 15 residues. In DNA form, the CDR3 reads TGTGCCAGCAGTGTCCGCGGGGGGGGCACAGATACGCAGTATTTT. Encoded protein: CASSVRGGGTDTQYF.

This clonotype was observed a handful of times. The chain recombines TRBV10-2 with TRBJ2-1; 7 bases match TRBD1. This CDR3 spans 13 amino acids. V trimming: 10 bases; J trimming: 7 bases; junction bases outside the gene matches: 10. The germline V gene has CDR1 WSHSY and CDR2 SAAADI. The CDR3 sequence is CATTSQQGNEQFF. CDR3 DNA: TGCGCCACCACCTCCCAACAGGGGAATGAGCAGTTCTTC.

This clonotype was seen only a few times. The V call is TRBV2, the J call TRBJ2-1; a weak D match, TRBD1 (5 bases). Germline-derived CDR1 and CDR2 are SNHLY and FYNNEI. The CDR3 runs to 14 residues. The V end was cut by 4 bases, the J end by 5 bases, with 12 bases between. CDR3 sequence: CASSGQNRHNEQFF. The CDR3 nucleotides read TGTGCCAGCAGTGGACAGAATCGACACAATGAGCAGTTCTTC. The full variable domain, rest sourced from reference TRBV2 and TRBJ2-1, is EPEVTQTPSHQVTQMGQEVILRCVPISNHLYFYWYRQILGQKVEFLVSFYNNEISEKSEIFDDQFSVERPDGSNFTLKIRSTKLEDSAMYFCASSGQNRHNEQFFGPGTRLTVL.

The V gene is TRBV28, the J gene TRBJ1-4; TRBD1 might be the D (6 bases). V was clipped by 2 bases and J by 7 bases, with 23 bases between them. The CDR3 length is 18 residues. From germline, CDR1 is MDHEN and CDR2 SYDVKM. CDR3 sequence reads: CASSLGPAGAAGAEKLFF. Here the CDR3 DNA reads TGTGCCAGCAGTTTAGGACCAGCAGGGGCCGCCGGGGCTGAAAAACTGTTTTTT.

This clonotype was counted a few times. The V call is TRBV14, the J call TRBJ2-1; the D is unclear. V shed 2 bases and J shed 9 bases, with 8 bases lying between them. Germline CDR1 and CDR2: SGHDN and FVKESK. The length of the CDR3 is 12 residues. The CDR3 nucleotides read TGTGCCAGCAGCCAAATCTTTGGTGAGCAGTTCTTC. Translating it yields CASSQIFGEQFF.

This clonotype came up many times. This sequence joins TRBV5-1 and TRBJ1-1; D is possibly TRBD1 (5 bases). CDR3 length equals 17 residues. The V and J ends lost 0 bases and 0 bases respectively, with 15 bases between them. The germline V gene has CDR1 SGHRS and CDR2 YFSETQ. This CDR3 reads CASSLAAGGVMNTEAFF. Here the CDR3 DNA reads TGCGCCAGCAGCTTGGCGGCAGGAGGGGTCATGAACACTGAAGCTTTCTTT.

This clonotype was counted ten times or more. A read error may produce the germline difference seen at one junction end. The chain links TRBV5-1 to TRBJ2-1, with TRBD2 matching over 10 bases. This CDR3 has 14 residues. CDR1 and CDR2 (germline): SGHRS, YFSETQ. Written as DNA, the CDR3 is TGCGCCAGCAGTTTGGTAGCGGGAGGAGATGAGCAGTTCTTC. Residues: CASSLVAGGDEQFF.

The rearrangement joins TRBV7-9 to TRBJ2-3; TRBD1 matches 10 bases. The CDR3 extends over 16 amino acids. The ends lost 4 bases at V and 7 bases at J; junction bases unmatched: 11. Germline-derived CDR1 and CDR2 are SEHNR and FQNEAQ (reference sequence). The CDR3 reads CASSSPDRGRLNTQYF. The DNA for the CDR3 is TGTGCCAGCAGCTCTCCCGACAGGGGGCGCCTCAATACGCAGTATTTT.

The chain couples TRBV4-1 to TRBJ2-7; no clear D gene. The CDR3 length is 15 residues. Between the trimmed V and J ends, which lost 3 bases and 3 bases, there was a span of 15 bases. Germline V CDR1 and CDR2: MGHRA, YSYEKL. The CDR3 protein is CASSQSEDSLYEQYF. CDR3 sequence (DNA): TGCGCCAGCAGCCAGTCGGAAGATAGCCTCTACGAGCAGTACTTC.

This clonotype was counted at least ten times. V is TRBV13 and J is TRBJ1-1; D is uncertain. The CDR3 has 11 residues. The germline V gene has CDR1 PRHDT and CDR2 FYEKMQ (reference sequence). The V end was cut by 8 bases, the J end by 3 bases, with 7 bases between. The CDR3 loop reads CASSQDTEAFF. The CDR3 coding sequence is TGTGCCAGCTCCCAGGACACTGAAGCTTTCTTT. Full variable domain (outside the CDR3, taken from reference TRBV13 and TRBJ1-1): AAGVIQSPRHLIKEKRETATLKCYPIPRHDTVYWYQQGPGQDPQFLISFYEKMQSDKGSIPDRFSAQQFSDYHSELNMSSLELGDSALYFCASSQDTEAFFGQGTRLTVV.

In its sample, this clonotype was seen many times. CDR3 loop: CASSFGTGGTDTQYF. The CDR3 DNA sequence: TGTGCCAGCAGCTTCGGGACAGGGGGCACAGATACGCAGTATTTT. This sequence joins TRBV11-3 and TRBJ2-3, with 10 bases lining up with TRBD1. From germline, CDR1 is SGHNT and CDR2 YENEEA. The CDR3 is 15 amino acids. V shed 3 bases, J shed 1 base, and the junction held 1 base outside the gene matches.

This clonotype was recorded many times. The chain carries TRBV29-1 and TRBJ2-1; 7 positions agree with TRBD2. In germline, CDR1 is SQVTM, CDR2 ANQGSEA. The CDR3 runs to 14 residues. V was clipped by 2 bases and J by 3 bases; unmatched bases: 4. CDR3: CSVELGRIYNEQFF. In DNA, the CDR3 is TGCAGCGTTGAACTCGGGAGGATCTACAATGAGCAGTTCTTC.